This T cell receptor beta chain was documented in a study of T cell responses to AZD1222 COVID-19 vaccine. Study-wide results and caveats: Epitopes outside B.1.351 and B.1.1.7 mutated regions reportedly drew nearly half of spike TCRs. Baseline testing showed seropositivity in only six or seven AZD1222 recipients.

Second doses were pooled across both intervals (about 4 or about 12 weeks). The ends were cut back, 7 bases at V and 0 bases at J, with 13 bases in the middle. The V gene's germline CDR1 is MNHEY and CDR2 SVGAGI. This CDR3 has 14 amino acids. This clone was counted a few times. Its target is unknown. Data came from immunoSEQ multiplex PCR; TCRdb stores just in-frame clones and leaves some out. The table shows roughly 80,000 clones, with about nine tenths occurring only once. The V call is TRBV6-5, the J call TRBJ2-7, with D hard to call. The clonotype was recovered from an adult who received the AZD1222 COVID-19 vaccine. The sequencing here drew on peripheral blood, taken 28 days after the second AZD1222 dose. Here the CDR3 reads CASKVGHSSYEQYF. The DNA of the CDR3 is TGTGCCAGCAAGGTGGGCCATAGCTCCTACGAGCAGTACTTC.